The 29 T cell receptor beta chains presented below share a single source sample, sequenced in a study of cytomegalovirus exposure and HLA in healthy donors. Primers for the PCR totalled 60 Vbeta and 13 Jbeta. The data were produced by immunoSEQ multiplex PCR, yet TCRdb's version contains in-frame clones alone and is incomplete. Of some 200,000 clones in the sample, about 89% were seen once. The material sequenced was PBMCs. Receptors were obtained from a woman aged 18-30 years in good health and CMV-seronegative.

The chain recombines TRBV10-3 with TRBJ2-7, with 10 bases lining up with TRBD1. Per germline, CDR1 ENHRY and CDR2 SYGVKD. The CDR3 length is 17 residues. V shed 3 bases, J shed 4 bases, and the junction held 12 bases outside the gene matches. DNA of the CDR3: TGTGCCATCAGTGACCCCGCGGACAGGGGGTCCCCTTACGAGCAGTACTTC. Protein product: CAISDPADRGSPYEQYF.

The chain recombines TRBV7-9 with TRBJ1-3, with a weak D call TRBD1 (5 bases). From germline, CDR1 is SEHNR and CDR2 FQNEAQ (reference sequence). The V gene lost 4 bases and the J gene lost 10 bases, with 20 bases spanning the gap. The CDR3 runs to 15 residues. The CDR3 is CASSYPTDPGDTIYF. CDR3 DNA: TGTGCCAGCAGCTATCCGACAGATCCGGGAGATACCATATATTTT.

The chain couples TRBV29-1 to TRBJ2-1, with a weak D call TRBD1 (6 bases). The germline CDR1 and CDR2 sequences are SQVTM and ANQGSEA. The V and J ends lost 5 bases and 5 bases respectively, with 16 bases between them. CDR3 size: 14 residues. CDR3 nucleotide sequence: TGCAGCGTTTCCCGGACAGCATCAAACAATGAGCAGTTCTTC. Translated: CSVSRTASNNEQFF.

This clone was seen once. V is TRBV2 and J is TRBJ1-2; 10 bases are shared with TRBD1. Germline V CDR1 and CDR2: SNHLY, FYNNEI. The CDR3 runs to 14 residues. Trimming took 5 bases from V and 5 from J; bases not matched to a gene: 5. The CDR3 protein is CASSSDRGRYGYTF. DNA for the CDR3: TGTGCCAGCAGTTCGGACAGGGGGAGGTATGGCTACACCTTC. Supplemented by reference TRBV2 and TRBJ1-2, the full variable domain reads EPEVTQTPSHQVTQMGQEVILRCVPISNHLYFYWYRQILGQKVEFLVSFYNNEISEKSEIFDDQFSVERPDGSNFTLKIRSTKLEDSAMYFCASSSDRGRYGYTFGSGTRLTVV.

The CDR3 sequence is CASSQRGTGSTEAFF. In DNA, the CDR3 is TGCGCCAGCAGCCAAAGGGGGACAGGATCCACTGAAGCTTTCTTT. This chain links TRBV4-1 with TRBJ1-1, with 8 bases aligning to TRBD1. The V segment lost 2 bases and the J segment 4 bases; nucleotides outside the gene matches: 6. There are 15 residues in the CDR3. Germline V gene sequence: CDR1 MGHRA, CDR2 YSYEKL.

Comment on this clone: At one end the junction does not follow the germline gene, possibly because of a read error. The V and J genes are TRBV5-1 and TRBJ1-2; TRBD1 is a possible D gene (6 bases). Germline values: CDR1 SGHRS, CDR2 YFSETQ. CDR3 length: 14 amino acids. The CDR3 sequence: CASSLGQNNYGYTF. CDR3 bases: TGTGCCAGCAGCTTGGGACAAAATAACTATGGCTACACCTTC.

The chain recombines TRBV9 with TRBJ1-4; D is undetermined. Per the germline V gene, CDR1 is SGDLS and CDR2 is YYNGEE. CDR3 length: 14 residues. V lost 2 bases to trimming and J lost 8 bases, with 13 bases between them. The CDR3 nucleotides read TGTGCCAGCAGCGTTGACCTCGGGTGGGAAAAACTGTTTTTT. Protein sequence: CASSVDLGWEKLFF.

The chain is built from TRBV25-1 and TRBJ1-5; no clear D. Trimming stripped 6 bases from V and 0 bases from J, with 15 bases between. In germline, CDR1 is MGHDK, CDR2 SYGVNS. This CDR3 is built from 16 residues. CDR3 amino acids: CASSRARVNSNQPQHF. The CDR3 region has the DNA TGTGCCAGCAGCAGAGCGCGGGTGAATAGCAATCAGCCCCAGCATTTT.

The V and J genes are TRBV28 and TRBJ1-2; 7 positions match TRBD1. This CDR3 is 13 amino acids long. V dropped 5 bases and J dropped 4; count of bases not matched to a gene: 4. Germline V gives CDR1 MDHEN, CDR2 SYDVKM. The CDR3 spells CASSEGQIYGYTF. CDR3 nucleotide sequence: TGTGCCAGCAGTGAGGGACAGATCTATGGCTACACCTTC.

A few counts support this clone. The genes are TRBV19 and TRBJ2-7; perhaps TRBD1 as D (5 bases). This CDR3 is 13 amino acids long. The V gene's germline CDR1 is LNHDA and CDR2 SQIVND (reference sequence). Trimming shortened V by 5 bases and J by 2 bases, and 10 bases separated the two germline ends. The CDR3 loop reads CASSPRATYEQYF. The CDR3 DNA reads as TGTGCCAGTAGTCCCAGGGCCACCTACGAGCAGTACTTC.

The rearrangement links TRBV30 to TRBJ2-6, with 8 bases matching TRBD2. The V gene's germline CDR1 is GTSNPN and CDR2 SVGIG (reference sequence). V dropped 0 bases and J dropped 2; count of bases not matched to a gene: 3. The CDR3 contains 16 residues. The DNA of the CDR3 is TGTGCCTGGAGTGTAAGGCGGGAGGCTGGGGCCAACGTCCTGACTTTC. This translates into CAWSVRREAGANVLTF. The variable domain in full, completed from reference TRBV30 and TRBJ2-6, reads SQTIHQWPATLVQPVGSPLSLECTVEGTSNPNLYWYRQAAGRGLQLLFYSVGIGQISSEVPQNLSASRPQDRQFILSSKKLLLSDSGFYLCAWSVRREAGANVLTFGAGSRLTVL.

The chain carries TRBV7-9 and TRBJ2-5; no reliable D call. V was clipped by 6 bases and J by 5 bases, with 10 bases between them. This CDR3 has 12 amino acids. Germline CDR1 is SEHNR and CDR2 is FQNEAQ (reference sequence). CDR3 nucleotides: TGTGCCAGCAGTCTAGTCGTGGAGACCCAGTACTTC. Translating gives CASSLVVETQYF.

The chain combines TRBV11-3 with TRBJ1-3, with D maybe TRBD1 (5 bases). This CDR3 contains 15 residues. Trimming cost V 5 bases and J 4 bases, with 15 bases left between them. Germline CDR1 reads SGHNT; CDR2 reads YENEEA. The chain's CDR3 is CASSARRGTGNTIYF. The CDR3 DNA sequence: TGTGCCAGCAGCGCGCGAAGGGGAACAGGAAACACCATATATTTT.

The chain uses TRBV5-1 and TRBJ1-6; D is unclear. CDR1 is SGHRS, CDR2 YFSETQ, per germline. The V end was cut by 1 base, the J end by 7 bases, with 12 bases between. The CDR3 spans 15 residues. The CDR3 coding sequence is TGCGCCAGCAGCTTGACCGGACCGGGGAATTCACCCCTCCACTTT. Encoded protein: CASSLTGPGNSPLHF.

The chain is built from TRBV4-2 and TRBJ2-5, with 12 bases fitting TRBD2. CDR1 LGHNA and CDR2 YNFKEQ come from the germline V gene. V lost 3 bases and J lost 2; bases outside the gene matches: 7. The CDR3 length is 17 residues. CDR3 sequence (DNA): TGTGCCAGCAGCCAGCTTACTAGCGGGGGGTGGCAAGAGACCCAGTACTTC. Translating gives CASSQLTSGGWQETQYF.

V is TRBV6-6 and J is TRBJ1-1, with D possibly being TRBD1 (6 bases). Trimming shortened V by 6 bases and J by 0 bases, and 17 bases separated the two germline ends. The CDR3 covers 16 residues. Germline values: CDR1 MNHNY, CDR2 SVGAGI (reference sequence). The CDR3: CASRPEWGPVNTEAFF. The CDR3 DNA sequence: TGTGCCAGCAGACCCGAATGGGGGCCGGTGAACACTGAAGCTTTCTTT.

In its sample, this clone was seen once. The CDR3 bases are TGTGCCAGTGGTCCACTTGGGACAGGCAAGTACACTGAAGCTTTCTTT. It codes for CASGPLGTGKYTEAFF. The chain couples TRBV19 to TRBJ1-1; 8 bases map to TRBD1. The CDR3 consists of 16 residues. CDR1 is LNHDA, CDR2 SQIVND, per germline (reference sequence). With 8 bases clipped from V and 3 bases from J, the junction kept 14 bases outside the gene matches.

The chain combines TRBV7-3 with TRBJ2-2; TRBD2 aligns across 15 bases. The CDR3 runs to 19 residues. The V gene's germline CDR1 is SGHTA and CDR2 FQGTGA. The V gene end was trimmed by 5 bases and the J gene end by 5 bases; junction bases not matched to a gene: 12. The CDR3 loop reads CASSATKGLAGGRTGELFF. The CDR3 DNA sequence: TGTGCCAGCAGCGCCACCAAGGGACTAGCGGGAGGTCGTACCGGGGAGCTGTTTTTT.

The J gene is TRBJ2-1, the V gene TRBV10-2; unclear D gene. V was clipped by 3 bases and J by 3 bases, with 3 bases between them. The CDR3 spans 12 residues. Germline V gene sequence: CDR1 WSHSY, CDR2 SAAADI. CDR3 residues: CASSDVYNEQFF. Here the CDR3 DNA reads TGCGCCAGCAGTGACGTCTACAATGAGCAGTTCTTC.

The chain combines TRBV7-9 with TRBJ1-2; tentative D call: TRBD1 (5 bases). V was cut by 2 bases and J by 7 bases, with 17 bases left in between. The CDR3 covers 15 residues. CDR1 and CDR2 (germline): SEHNR, FQNEAQ (reference sequence). The CDR3 loop reads CASSLFDSAPPGYTF. In DNA, the CDR3 is TGTGCCAGCAGCTTATTCGACAGCGCTCCTCCTGGCTACACCTTC. The variable domain in full, completed from reference TRBV7-9 and TRBJ1-2, reads DTGVSQNPRHKITKRGQNVTFRCDPISEHNRLYWYRQTLGQGPEFLTYFQNEAQLEKSRLLSDRFSAERPKGSFSTLEIQRTEQGDSAMYLCASSLFDSAPPGYTFGSGTRLTVV.

The V call is TRBV7-9, the J call TRBJ2-3, with 15 bases matching TRBD2. This CDR3 comprises 16 residues. Germline V gene data show CDR1 as SEHNR and CDR2 as FQNEAQ (reference sequence). The trim removed 3 bases at V and 6 bases at J, leaving 4 bases unmatched. The CDR3 reads CASSLGLAGGRDTQYF. The CDR3, as DNA: TGTGCCAGCAGCTTGGGACTAGCGGGAGGCCGGGATACGCAGTATTTT. Full variable domain (outside the CDR3, taken from reference TRBV7-9 and TRBJ2-3): DTGVSQNPRHKITKRGQNVTFRCDPISEHNRLYWYRQTLGQGPEFLTYFQNEAQLEKSRLLSDRFSAERPKGSFSTLEIQRTEQGDSAMYLCASSLGLAGGRDTQYFGPGTRLTVL.

The chain employs TRBV7-9 and TRBJ2-2, with TRBD2 matching over 11 bases. V shed 5 bases and J 6 bases; nucleotides not matched to a gene: 5. Germline values: CDR1 SEHNR, CDR2 FQNEAQ (reference sequence). The CDR3 loop spans 15 amino acids. CDR3 protein: CASSSLAGGPGELFF. Written as DNA, the CDR3 is TGTGCCAGCAGCAGTCTAGCGGGAGGCCCCGGGGAGCTGTTTTTT. Full variable domain (remainder filled in from reference TRBV7-9 and TRBJ2-2): DTGVSQNPRHKITKRGQNVTFRCDPISEHNRLYWYRQTLGQGPEFLTYFQNEAQLEKSRLLSDRFSAERPKGSFSTLEIQRTEQGDSAMYLCASSSLAGGPGELFFGEGSRLTVL.

The chain couples TRBV5-4 to TRBJ1-2, with a weak D call TRBD1 (6 bases). V was cut by 1 base and J by 7 bases, with 17 bases left in between. The CDR3 consists of 15 residues. CDR1 is SGHNT, CDR2 YYREEE, per germline (reference sequence). The CDR3 loop reads CASSLRQGSWVGYTF. The DNA of the CDR3 is TGTGCCAGCAGCTTGAGGCAGGGGAGCTGGGTTGGCTACACCTTC. Looking up the rest from reference TRBV5-4 and TRBJ1-2 gives the full variable domain: ETGVTQSPTHLIKTRGQQVTLRCSSQSGHNTVSWYQQALGQGPQFIFQYYREEENGRGNFPPRFSGLQFPNYSSELNVNALELDDSALYLCASSLRQGSWVGYTFGSGTRLTVV.

CDR3 in amino acids: CASRSRDFGHAFF. For the CDR3, the DNA is TGTGCCAGCAGATCCCGGGACTTTGGGCATGCTTTCTTT. The gene calls are TRBV6-1 and TRBJ1-1, with a tentative D call TRBD1 (5 bases). Trimming pared 6 bases from V and 11 bases from J, leaving 19 bases between. The CDR3 is 13 amino acids. The germline V gene has CDR1 MNHNS and CDR2 SASEGT.

The CDR3 DNA reads TGTGCCAGCAGTTTATTTGGGGGCATGAACACTGAAGCTTTCTTT. This gives the protein CASSLFGGMNTEAFF. The rearrangement joins TRBV27 to TRBJ1-1; a possible D gene is TRBD1 (6 bases). Trimming cost V 1 base and J 0 bases, with 9 bases left between them. This CDR3 contains 15 residues. The germline V gene has CDR1 MNHEY and CDR2 SMNVEV (reference sequence).

The chain links TRBV7-2 to TRBJ2-5; 7 bases line up with TRBD1. After removal of 3 bases from V and 7 bases from J, the junction contained 8 bases not matched to a gene. Germline CDR1 reads SGHTA; CDR2 reads FQGNSA. CDR3 size: 14 residues. CDR3 region: CASSFEQGFGTQYF. CDR3 DNA sequence: TGTGCCAGCAGCTTCGAACAGGGGTTTGGGACCCAGTACTTC.

The chain couples TRBV29-1 to TRBJ2-7, with 9 bases aligning to TRBD1. The CDR3 runs to 16 residues. V trimming: 4 bases; J trimming: 3 bases; junction bases outside the gene matches: 13. Germline-derived CDR1 and CDR2 are SQVTM and ANQGSEA. The CDR3 protein is CSVAGTGSPPNYEQYF. The CDR3 bases are TGCAGCGTTGCGGGGACAGGGTCCCCACCCAACTACGAGCAGTACTTC.

This chain joins TRBV11-3 and TRBJ1-2, with 7 nucleotides matching TRBD1. The CDR3 spans 13 residues. CDR1 SGHNT and CDR2 YENEEA come from the germline V gene. Trimming at V came to 5 bases and at J to 8 bases, leaving 8 bases not matched to a gene. For the CDR3, the DNA is TGTGCCAGCAGCCCACAGGGGACGGGGGGCTACACCTTC. Its translation: CASSPQGTGGYTF.

V gene TRBV11-3 combines with J gene TRBJ2-1, with a weak D call TRBD1 (5 bases). V lost 3 bases to trimming and J lost 4 bases, with 10 bases between them. The V gene's germline CDR1 is SGHNT and CDR2 YENEEA. This CDR3 region has 14 residues. CDR3 coding DNA: TGTGCCAGCAGCTTCCAGGGTCCATACAATGAGCAGTTCTTC. It is translated as CASSFQGPYNEQFF.